A single sample is the source of the 32 T cell receptor beta chains below, sequenced in a study of CXCR3-negative and CXCR3-positive naive CD8 T cells. UMI-tagged TRB cDNA libraries were built via 5' RACE. TCRdb derives one entry per CDR3 protein from the 5' RACE reads, leaving out DNA. This table lists 130,000 or so distinct CDR3 sequences. Sequencing used naive CXCR3- CD8+ T cells from blood. Subset defined: CD45RO-CCR7+CD27+CD95- naive CD8+ T cells lacking CXCR3 (TNR3-). Receptor source: a human donor in good health. Some clones in this sample may be carry-over from other donors' samples.

The chain combines TRBV4-1 with TRBJ2-7. CDR1 is MGHRA, CDR2 YSYEKL, per germline. This CDR3 region has 15 residues. CDR3 residues: CASSQDQPATYEQYF.

J is TRBJ1-1 and V is TRBV4-2. Germline V gene lookup returns CDR1 LGHNA and CDR2 YNFKEQ. This CDR3 spans 16 amino acids. The CDR3 sequence: CASSRAERKMNTEAFF.

CDR3 in amino acids: CASSKEGHFMNTEAFF. The chain recombines TRBV28 with TRBJ1-1; TCRdb names TRBD1, which stays unverified in the absence of DNA. Germline CDR1 reads MDHEN; CDR2 reads SYDVKM. The CDR3 runs 16 residues. The full variable domain, completed using reference TRBV28 and TRBJ1-1, is DVKVTQSSRYLVKRTGEKVFLECVQDMDHENMFWYRQDPGLGLRLIYFSYDVKMKEKGDIPEGYSVSREKKERFSLILESASTNQTSMYLCASSKEGHFMNTEAFFGQGTRLTVV.

The gene calls are TRBV29-1 and TRBJ1-2; the TCRdb call, TRBD1, lacks DNA for checking. Per germline, CDR1 SQVTM and CDR2 ANQGSEA. The CDR3 has 13 amino acids. Here the CDR3 reads CSVLITGVGGYTF.

The chain's CDR3 is CSVELWGANEQFF. This chain links TRBV29-1 with TRBJ2-1; absent DNA, TCRdb's TRBD1 call cannot be checked. The CDR3 extends over 13 amino acids. The germline gives CDR1 SQVTM, CDR2 ANQGSEA.

The chain couples TRBV2 to TRBJ2-3; TCRdb calls TRBD2, which cannot be checked without DNA. This CDR3 spans 16 amino acids. Germline V gene lookup returns CDR1 SNHLY and CDR2 FYNNEI. The CDR3 here is CASSVHLGEGGDTQYF. The full variable domain, completed using reference TRBV2 and TRBJ2-3, is EPEVTQTPSHQVTQMGQEVILRCVPISNHLYFYWYRQILGQKVEFLVSFYNNEISEKSEIFDDQFSVERPDGSNFTLKIRSTKLEDSAMYFCASSVHLGEGGDTQYFGPGTRLTVL.

The V call is TRBV27, the J call TRBJ2-7; the TRBD1 assignment by TCRdb is unverifiable without DNA. The CDR3 runs to 14 residues. Germline V gene data show CDR1 as MNHEY and CDR2 as SMNVEV (reference sequence). The CDR3 loop is CASSLSAGGYEQYF.

The chain recombines TRBV28 with TRBJ2-1; as DNA is missing, the TRBD1 call by TCRdb cannot be tested. Germline V lookup: CDR1 MDHEN, CDR2 SYDVKM. CDR3 size: 14 residues. The CDR3 sequence is CASSPSGTHNEQFF.

This sequence joins TRBV12-3 or TRBV12-4 and TRBJ2-1; TCRdb selects TRBD1, and the lack of DNA leaves this call unchecked. The CDR3 spans 13 residues. CDR3 sequence: CASSFVRSHEQFF.

V usage is TRBV7-8 and J usage is TRBJ2-3; the D gene TCRdb calls, TRBD1, cannot be checked with no DNA. Per the germline V gene, CDR1 is SGHVS and CDR2 is FQNEAQ. CDR3 length: 19 residues. CDR3 region: CASSLWGAGRRQGTDTQYF.

The chain uses TRBV27 and TRBJ2-5. CDR3 size: 16 residues. Germline assignment: CDR1 MNHEY and CDR2 SMNVEV (reference sequence). The CDR3 spells CASSLSGYRFQETQYF.

CDR3 sequence: CAIRDSGGRYEQYF. The chain carries TRBV10-3 and TRBJ2-7; TCRdb's assignment of TRBD1 cannot be checked, as there is no DNA. The CDR3 runs to 14 residues. Germline V gives CDR1 ENHRY, CDR2 SYGVKD.

The chain is built from TRBV29-1 and TRBJ2-2; the D call of TRBD1 rests on TCRdb alone, since no DNA is present to check it. CDR1 and CDR2 (germline): SQVTM, ANQGSEA. The length of the CDR3 is 14 residues. The CDR3 is CSVSGQGSTGELFF.

The J gene is TRBJ2-1, the V gene TRBV27; TCRdb picks TRBD2, but there is no DNA to check that call. This CDR3 spans 13 amino acids. Looked up from germline, CDR1 is MNHEY and CDR2 is SMNVEV (reference sequence). The CDR3 sequence is CATRGLASNEQFF.

The chain combines TRBV28 with TRBJ2-7; checking the TCRdb D call of TRBD1 is not possible without DNA. There are 16 residues in the CDR3. Germline V gene lookup returns CDR1 MDHEN and CDR2 SYDVKM. Here the CDR3 reads CASSIRTGGDSYEQYF.

This sequence joins TRBV4-2 and TRBJ1-6; TCRdb lists TRBD1, though no DNA is available to test this call. Per the germline V gene, CDR1 is LGHNA and CDR2 is YNFKEQ. The CDR3 loop spans 14 amino acids. CDR3 amino acids: CASSQGTGHSPLHF.

The rearrangement uses TRBV20-1 and TRBJ2-3; without DNA, the TCRdb call of TRBD2 cannot be checked. The CDR3 is 12 residues long. Looked up from germline, CDR1 is DFQATT and CDR2 is SNEGSKA (reference sequence). CDR3 residues: CSASGRSDTQYF.

CDR3 protein: CASSLRVGTGLNEQYF. The V call is TRBV13, the J call TRBJ2-7; TCRdb's D call of TRBD1 is untestable without DNA. The germline V gene encodes CDR1 PRHDT and CDR2 FYEKMQ (reference sequence). This CDR3 has 16 amino acids.

The rearrangement joins TRBV6-5 to TRBJ2-5; TCRdb proposes TRBD1, but this gene call is untestable without DNA. CDR1 and CDR2 from the germline V gene are MNHEY and SVGAGI. The CDR3 consists of 15 residues. CDR3 region: CASSEKTDRGKTQYF.

This chain uses TRBV4-3 with TRBJ2-2; the TRBD2 assignment by TCRdb is unverifiable without DNA. This CDR3 spans 15 amino acids. CDR1 is LGHNA, CDR2 YSLEER, per germline. The chain's CDR3 is CASSITKEGTGELFF.

The V and J genes are TRBV7-9 and TRBJ1-5; TCRdb's D gene call, TRBD1, goes unchecked for lack of DNA. Germline V gene lookup returns CDR1 SEHNR and CDR2 FQNEAQ (reference sequence). This CDR3 has 17 amino acids. The CDR3 is CASSLAGTTDSNQPQHF. The complete variable domain, with remaining parts taken from reference TRBV7-9 and TRBJ1-5, reads DTGVSQNPRHKITKRGQNVTFRCDPISEHNRLYWYRQTLGQGPEFLTYFQNEAQLEKSRLLSDRFSAERPKGSFSTLEIQRTEQGDSAMYLCASSLAGTTDSNQPQHFGDGTRLSIL.

This chain joins TRBV20-1 and TRBJ2-1; as DNA is missing, the TRBD2 call by TCRdb cannot be tested. CDR3 length equals 16 residues. Germline CDR1 reads DFQATT; CDR2 reads SNEGSKA (reference sequence). CDR3 in amino acids: CSAPPPGRAKADEQFF.

V usage is TRBV11-2 and J usage is TRBJ1-2; TCRdb reports TRBD1, a call that lacks DNA to check it against. The CDR3 consists of 12 residues. Germline values: CDR1 SGHAT, CDR2 FQNNGV. The CDR3 sequence is CASSQGSRGYTF.

The chain is built from TRBV28 and TRBJ2-7; as DNA is missing, the TRBD1 call by TCRdb cannot be tested. Germline V CDR1 and CDR2: MDHEN, SYDVKM. CDR3 length: 16 residues. CDR3 loop: CASSLPRQGASNEQYF.

The V call is TRBV29-1, the J call TRBJ2-2. Germline V CDR1 and CDR2: SQVTM, ANQGSEA. The CDR3 is made up of 13 amino acids. Here the CDR3 reads CSIISANTGELFF.

J is TRBJ2-5 and V is TRBV4-1; checking the TCRdb D call of TRBD1 is not possible without DNA. The CDR3 runs 15 residues. Germline V lookup: CDR1 MGHRA, CDR2 YSYEKL. The CDR3 is CASSQEAGAAETQYF.

The chain combines TRBV29-1 with TRBJ2-5; TCRdb's D gene call, TRBD1, goes unchecked for lack of DNA. Per germline, CDR1 SQVTM and CDR2 ANQGSEA. This CDR3 is 13 amino acids long. Here the CDR3 reads CSVATQGPETQYF.

The V gene is TRBV29-1, the J gene TRBJ2-5. This CDR3 contains 13 residues. The germline V gene has CDR1 SQVTM and CDR2 ANQGSEA. The CDR3 loop reads CSVVKILQETQYF.

The genes are TRBV28 and TRBJ2-7; TCRdb proposes TRBD1, but this gene call is untestable without DNA. The CDR3 totals 13 residues. The germline gives CDR1 MDHEN, CDR2 SYDVKM. CDR3 residues: CASSLSQGYEQYF.

The chain carries TRBV10-1 and TRBJ1-2; absent DNA, TCRdb's TRBD1 call cannot be checked. Germline CDR1 reads WNHNN; CDR2 reads SYGVQD (reference sequence). The CDR3 runs to 14 residues. This CDR3 reads CASSPGQGMSGYTF.

The chain combines TRBV7-8 with TRBJ2-7; TCRdb's assignment of TRBD1 cannot be checked, as there is no DNA. The germline V gene has CDR1 SGHVS and CDR2 FQNEAQ. The CDR3 is 15 amino acids. CDR3 residues: CASSFRTGTKYEQYF.

This sequence joins TRBV2 and TRBJ2-4. The length of the CDR3 is 11 residues. The germline V gene encodes CDR1 SNHLY and CDR2 FYNNEI. The CDR3 loop is CASRTQNIQYF.